This TCR beta chain originates from a study of identical twins. TCRdb processed the 5' RACE reads anew with MiXCR; each CDR3 protein has one entry. This sample yields around 500,000 distinct CDR3 sequences, of which 13% to 15% are seen a single time; approximately 0.52% belongs to the top ten. This CDR3 comprises 15 residues. In germline, CDR1 is DFQATT, CDR2 SNEGSKA (reference sequence). Deletions cut 2 bases from V and 5 bases from J, with 18 bases between. These data also featured in a second study, about yellow fever vaccine responses in identical twins.

The sample comprised CD4+ T cells sorted from blood. This rearrangement joins TRBV20-1 to TRBJ2-5; tentatively, D is TRBD2 (5 bases). This TCR was recovered from a woman younger than 30 in good health. The CDR3 region is CSARRSRLGGETQYF. CDR3 DNA sequence: TGCAGTGCTAGAAGGTCGAGGCTTGGCGGGGAGACCCAGTACTTC.